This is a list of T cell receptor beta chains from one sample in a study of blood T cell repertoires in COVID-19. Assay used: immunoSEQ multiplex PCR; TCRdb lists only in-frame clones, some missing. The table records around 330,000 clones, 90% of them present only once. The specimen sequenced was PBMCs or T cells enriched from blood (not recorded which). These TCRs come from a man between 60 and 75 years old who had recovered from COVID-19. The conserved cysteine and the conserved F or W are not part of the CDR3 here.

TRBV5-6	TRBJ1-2	ASSPGDRGYGYT
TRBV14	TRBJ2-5	ASSQGRLVEETQY
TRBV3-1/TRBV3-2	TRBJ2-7	ASSRRGLSSYEQY
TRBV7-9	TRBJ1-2	ASSLELTGVHVYGYT
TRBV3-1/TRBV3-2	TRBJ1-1	ASSQDGGAGSNTEAF
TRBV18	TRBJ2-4	ASSPRDGGGGWY
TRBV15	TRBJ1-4	ATSTRKRTGATNEKLF
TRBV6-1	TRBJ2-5	ASSESRLAGHQETQY
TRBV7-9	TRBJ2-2	ASSLVAGLYTGELF
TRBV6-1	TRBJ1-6	ASSEVFRTGYSPLH
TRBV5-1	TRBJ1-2	ASSTAAGGNYGYT
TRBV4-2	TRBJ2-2	ASSQGFAGGPGTGELF
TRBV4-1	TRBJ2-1	ASSQGLAGGPSYNEQF
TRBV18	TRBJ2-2	ASSPRTGNTGELF
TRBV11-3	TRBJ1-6	ASSLAGAGTPLH
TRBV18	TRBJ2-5	ASSLAGIQETQY
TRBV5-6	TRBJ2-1	ASSLVSSYNEQF
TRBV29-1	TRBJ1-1	SVVVGTEAF
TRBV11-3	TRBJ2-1	ASSAGTGTSGNNEQF
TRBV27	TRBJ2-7	ASTRRGSSSYEQY
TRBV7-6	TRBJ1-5	ASSPQLGGRGQPQH
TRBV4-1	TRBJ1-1	ASSQDAPRSGGTEAF
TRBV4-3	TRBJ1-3	ASSQDLPSSLATSGNTIY
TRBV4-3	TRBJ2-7	ASSQAARDSSYEQY
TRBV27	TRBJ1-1	ASSFSVTGMEAF
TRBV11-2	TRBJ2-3	ASSGAGLAGPSTDTQY
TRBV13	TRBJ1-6	ASSFGTGHIIGPNNSPLH
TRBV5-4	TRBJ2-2	ASSPPQGSPGELF
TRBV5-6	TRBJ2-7	ASSGGPGGYEQY
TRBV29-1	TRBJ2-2	SARTGITGELF
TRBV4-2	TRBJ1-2	TSSQRTLGQVGSYGYT
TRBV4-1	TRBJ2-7	ASSLLQGGEQY
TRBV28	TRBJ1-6	ASSLLHQGNSPLH
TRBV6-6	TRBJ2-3	ASSYSFGREEQY
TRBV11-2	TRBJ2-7	ASSLGLTWGDKHYEQY
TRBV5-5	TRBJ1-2	ASSLAAGDTGYT